Each of the 26 T cell receptor beta chains below was sequenced from the same sample in a study of CD8 T cells in Susac syndrome. Random hexamers were used to reverse transcribe an amount of about 0.45 to 1 ug RNA. Via MiXCR, TCRdb re-called the immunoSEQ multiplex PCR reads, giving one row per CDR3 protein. The table shows tens of thousands of distinct CDR3 sequences, with over 85% occurring only once. What was sequenced was CD8+ T cells from PBMCs. The receptor source for this set is a human donor with Susac syndrome.

The chain couples TRBV28 to TRBJ2-7, with TRBD2 as a possible D gene (6 bases). V was trimmed by 5 bases and J by 3 bases, leaving 17 bases between them. This CDR3 contains 15 residues. Germline assignment: CDR1 MDHEN and CDR2 SYDVKM. The DNA for the CDR3 is TGTGCCAGCAGTCCCGGCGGTGCGGGATTCTACGAGCAGTACTTC. Translated: CASSPGGAGFYEQYF.

The chain recombines TRBV7-9 with TRBJ1-2; no reliable D call. V lost 5 bases and J 4 bases, leaving 5 bases between the germline ends. Per germline, CDR1 SEHNR and CDR2 FQNEAQ (reference sequence). This CDR3 spans 11 amino acids. The DNA for the CDR3 is TGTGCCAGCAGCCCAGGCTATGGCTACACCTTC. Residues: CASSPGYGYTF.

The chain is built from TRBV5-1 and TRBJ2-2; D is possibly TRBD1 (6 bases). Trimming pared 2 bases from V and 5 bases from J, leaving 7 bases between. The germline gives CDR1 SGHRS, CDR2 YFSETQ. The CDR3 has 13 residues. This CDR3 reads CASSFTGTGELFF. The CDR3 DNA sequence: TGCGCCAGCAGCTTCACAGGGACCGGGGAGCTGTTTTTT.

The rearrangement links TRBV6-5 to TRBJ1-1, with D possibly being TRBD1 (5 bases). Trimming cost V 2 bases and J 9 bases, with 13 bases left between them. The CDR3 is 13 residues long. CDR1 is MNHEY, CDR2 SVGAGI, per germline. CDR3 sequence: CASSYPAGGKAFF. The CDR3 DNA follows: TGTGCCAGCAGTTACCCGGCGGGGGGTAAAGCTTTCTTT.

J is TRBJ2-5 and V is TRBV10-2, with TRBD1 matching over 10 bases. There are 16 residues in the CDR3. V was clipped by 6 bases and J by 2 bases; unmatched bases: 9. The germline gives CDR1 WSHSY, CDR2 SAAADI. CDR3 protein: CASSRYWTGGQETQYF. The CDR3 DNA reads as TGCGCCAGCAGCCGGTACTGGACAGGGGGGCAAGAGACCCAGTACTTC.

The chain is built from TRBV6-5 and TRBJ1-1; D is uncertain. CDR1 MNHEY and CDR2 SVGAGI come from the germline V gene. V was clipped by 0 bases and J by 11 bases, with 16 bases between them. This CDR3 is built from 14 residues. DNA for the CDR3: TGTGCCAGCAGTTACTCGACCCCGGTGTCGGTGGCTTTCTTT. Translation gives CASSYSTPVSVAFF.

The genes are TRBV28 and TRBJ2-3; D is uncertain. Per the germline V gene, CDR1 is MDHEN and CDR2 is SYDVKM. The CDR3 covers 13 residues. V was pared by 3 bases and J by 0 bases, with 4 bases between. Written as DNA, the CDR3 is TGTGCCAGCAGTTTTCAGAGCACAGATACGCAGTATTTT. This gives the protein CASSFQSTDTQYF.

V is TRBV7-2 and J is TRBJ2-3; D call uncertain. This CDR3 region has 15 residues. Germline V CDR1 and CDR2: SGHTA, FQGNSA. Between the trimmed V and J ends, which lost 3 bases and 0 bases, there was a span of 10 bases. The CDR3 here is CASSFRLISTDTQYF. The DNA for the CDR3 is TGTGCCAGCAGCTTCCGTCTGATCAGCACAGATACGCAGTATTTT. The full variable domain, rest sourced from reference TRBV7-2 and TRBJ2-3, is GAGVSQSPSNKVTEKGKDVELRCDPISGHTALYWYRQSLGQGLEFLIYFQGNSAPDKSGLPSDRFSAERTGGSVSTLTIQRTQQEDSAVYLCASSFRLISTDTQYFGPGTRLTVL.

The V gene is TRBV20-1, the J gene TRBJ1-2; unclear D gene. Germline CDR1 and CDR2: DFQATT and SNEGSKA (reference sequence). V shed 1 base and J shed 3 bases, with 21 bases lying between them. The CDR3 sequence is 17 residues long. CDR3 sequence (DNA): TGCAGTGCTAGAGGGGTCTCTACAGTAACGCAGGACTATGGCTACACCTTC. This encodes CSARGVSTVTQDYGYTF.

This chain links TRBV3-1 with TRBJ2-5; 10 nucleotides align to TRBD2. CDR3 length: 15 residues. The germline CDR1 and CDR2 sequences are LGHDT and YNNKEL (reference sequence). V lost 0 bases and J lost 5; bases outside the gene matches: 3. The CDR3: CASSQDMTSGETQYF. The CDR3 bases are TGTGCCAGCAGCCAAGATATGACTAGCGGGGAGACCCAGTACTTC.

This clonotype was recorded a few times. The chain is built from TRBV28 and TRBJ1-2; 8 nucleotides align to TRBD1. CDR3 length: 13 amino acids. V trimming: 5 bases; J trimming: 2 bases; junction bases outside the gene matches: 1. The germline V gene encodes CDR1 MDHEN and CDR2 SYDVKM. The CDR3 bases are TGTGCCAGCAGTCGGACAGGGAACTATGGCTACACCTTC. It encodes CASSRTGNYGYTF.

This clonotype was detected once. In nucleotides, the CDR3 is TGTGCCAGCAGCAACTCTGGAGGGGCGGGCTATGGCTACACCTTC. It yields the protein CASSNSGGAGYGYTF. This chain links TRBV5-4 with TRBJ1-2; possible D gene TRBD1, 5 bases. The CDR3 covers 15 residues. Trimming left V 4 bases short and J 4 bases short, with 17 bases between. Germline V gives CDR1 SGHNT, CDR2 YYREEE (reference sequence).

The chain carries TRBV2 and TRBJ1-2; D gene uncertain. Germline-derived CDR1 and CDR2 are SNHLY and FYNNEI. The CDR3 consists of 11 residues. Trimming cost V 6 bases and J 5 bases, with 7 bases left between them. CDR3 nucleotides: TGTGCCAGCAGGAGGAGTTATGGCTACACCTTC. Protein product: CASRRSYGYTF.

The chain links TRBV12-3 or TRBV12-4 to TRBJ1-4; TRBD1 is a possible D gene (5 bases). The CDR3 spans 16 residues. Trimming shortened V by 5 bases and J by 8 bases, and 21 bases separated the two germline ends. The CDR3, as DNA: TGTGCCAGCAGTAACCGGGACTTTCTAGGCACGGAAAAACTGTTTTTT. Encoded protein: CASSNRDFLGTEKLFF.

The count of this clonotype is one. The rearrangement joins TRBV29-1 to TRBJ2-1, with 12 bases that match TRBD2. The ends lost 0 bases at V and 3 bases at J; junction bases unmatched: 6. The germline gives CDR1 SQVTM, CDR2 ANQGSEA. There are 17 residues in the CDR3. The CDR3 here is CSVEDPRTSGNYNEQFF. Here the CDR3 DNA reads TGCAGCGTTGAAGATCCGCGGACTAGCGGGAACTACAATGAGCAGTTCTTC.

The V and J genes are TRBV24-1 and TRBJ1-1; D possibly corresponds to TRBD1 (6 bases). V was trimmed by 3 bases and J by 1 base, leaving 14 bases between them. Germline assignment: CDR1 KGHDR and CDR2 SFDVKD. The CDR3 is 16 residues long. The CDR3 coding sequence is TGTGCCACCAGTGATGCCGACTCGACAGGGAACACTGAAGCTTTCTTT. Translated: CATSDADSTGNTEAFF.

The J gene is TRBJ2-7, the V gene TRBV19, with D possibly matching TRBD1 (5 bases). CDR3 size: 16 residues. CDR1 and CDR2 (germline): LNHDA, SQIVND (reference sequence). Trimming cost V 3 bases and J 3 bases, with 18 bases left between them. Here the CDR3 reads CASSMSGYLSGYEQYF. The CDR3, as DNA: TGTGCCAGTAGTATGTCAGGGTATCTATCAGGCTACGAGCAGTACTTC.

On this clonotype itself: A read error may account for a junction end that differs from germline. Here the CDR3 reads CVSSEGTASNQPQHF. The DNA for the CDR3 is TGTGTCAGCAGCGAAGGGACAGCTAGCAATCAGCCCCAGCATTTT. V and J are TRBV9 and TRBJ1-5; 7 bases line up with TRBD1. The CDR3 has 15 residues. CDR1 SGDLS and CDR2 YYNGEE come from the germline V gene.

This clonotype has just one count. One end of the junction varies from germline; a read error may be responsible. The chain recombines TRBV5-4 with TRBJ2-7; D is unresolved. Germline V gene sequence: CDR1 SGHNT, CDR2 YYREEE (reference sequence). This CDR3 spans 13 amino acids. The CDR3 loop is CASSLRGSSEQYF. The CDR3 coding sequence is TGTGCCAGCAGCCTCCGTGGTTCCTCCGAGCAGTACTTC.

The V gene is TRBV29-1, the J gene TRBJ2-2, with D possibly being TRBD1 or TRBD2 (5 bases each). Germline CDR1 is SQVTM and CDR2 is ANQGSEA. The CDR3 contains 17 residues. Trimming cost V 0 bases and J 4 bases, with 18 bases left between them. The CDR3 DNA is TGCAGCGTTGAAGAGGTCCGGGACGAGAGGGTCACCGGGGAGCTGTTTTTT. This gives the protein CSVEEVRDERVTGELFF.

V and J are TRBV19 and TRBJ2-1, with D possibly being TRBD1 (7 bases). The CDR3 covers 12 residues. CDR1 and CDR2 (germline): LNHDA, SQIVND (reference sequence). Trimming shortened V by 5 bases and J by 10 bases, and 12 bases separated the two germline ends. In DNA form, the CDR3 reads TGTGCCAGTAGTTCGGCAGGGGGGGAGCAGTTCTTC. Translating gives CASSSAGGEQFF.

This clonotype was found once. The chain recombines TRBV6-5 with TRBJ1-5; unclear D gene. The CDR3 is made up of 13 amino acids. The V gene's germline CDR1 is MNHEY and CDR2 SVGAGI. V gave up 2 bases and J gave up 3 bases, with 5 bases separating them. The CDR3 DNA sequence: TGTGCCAGCAGTTACAACCACAATCAGCCCCAGCATTTT. It is translated as CASSYNHNQPQHF.

The rearrangement uses TRBV7-9 and TRBJ1-1; 7 bases align to TRBD1. The CDR3 loop spans 14 amino acids. CDR1 is SEHNR and CDR2 is FQNEAQ in the germline V gene (reference sequence). V dropped 1 base and J dropped 4; count of bases not matched to a gene: 3. The CDR3 loop is CASSLEYRGTEAFF. For the CDR3, the DNA is TGTGCCAGCAGCTTAGAATACAGGGGCACTGAAGCTTTCTTT.

CDR3 nucleotides: TGTGCCAGCAGGAAAACCTATAGCGGGGGGGAAACAGATACGCAGTATTTT. It yields the protein CASRKTYSGGETDTQYF. This chain links TRBV12-3 or TRBV12-4 with TRBJ2-3, with 11 bases that match TRBD2. The CDR3 is 17 residues long. V was pared by 6 bases and J by 3 bases, with 11 bases of the junction left unmatched.

This sequence joins TRBV19 and TRBJ1-2, with 11 bases identical to TRBD1. V dropped 2 bases and J dropped 4; count of bases not matched to a gene: 3. The germline V gene has CDR1 LNHDA and CDR2 SQIVND (reference sequence). The CDR3 contains 15 residues. The DNA of the CDR3 is TGTGCCAGTAGTATAATCGGGACAGGGGGCTATGGCTACACCTTC. This encodes CASSIIGTGGYGYTF.

The gene calls are TRBV29-1 and TRBJ1-1; D might be TRBD1 (5 bases). The germline V gene encodes CDR1 SQVTM and CDR2 ANQGSEA. The CDR3 runs 14 residues. V lost 5 bases and J lost 0, with 13 bases in between. CDR3 protein: CSVRQGPLNTEAFF. Here the CDR3 DNA reads TGCAGCGTTAGGCAGGGCCCCCTGAACACTGAAGCTTTCTTT.